Listed below are T cell receptor beta chains from one sample, sequenced in a study of blood T cells in healthy people across ages. Using its own MiXCR run on the 5' RACE reads, TCRdb lists one record per CDR3 protein. This sample has about 1 million distinct CDR3 sequences, with under 45% found just once. The sequenced sample consisted of blood. These receptors originate from an older woman in good health. CDR3s include the opening cysteine and the closing phenylalanine or tryptophan.

J: TRBJ2-4
V: TRBV7-9
CDR3: CASSPTEGEQYF

J: TRBJ1-2
V: TRBV27
CDR3: CASSPTMTGQGYTF

J: TRBJ2-7
V: TRBV24-1
CDR3: CATSDRLSKGIYEQYF

J: TRBJ1-1
V: TRBV4-1
CDR3: CASSQGRGPREAFF

J: TRBJ2-7
V: TRBV7-8
CDR3: CASSLGGVPHEQYF

J: TRBJ2-1
V: TRBV5-1
CDR3: CASSLGPINEQFF

J: TRBJ1-6
V: TRBV7-6
CDR3: CASSLTADSSPLHF

J: TRBJ2-3
V: TRBV5-1
CDR3: CASSRDISTDTQYF

J: TRBJ2-2
V: TRBV5-1
CDR3: CASSLLARAGELFF

J: TRBJ2-1
V: TRBV14
CDR3: CASSQALAGVGNEQFF

J: TRBJ2-5
V: TRBV29-1
CDR3: CSAAPRERETQYF

J: TRBJ2-5
V: TRBV2
CDR3: CATSGTFGMEQYF

J: TRBJ2-3
V: TRBV2
CDR3: CASSEGNGGSTDTQYF

J: TRBJ2-7
V: TRBV20-1
CDR3: CSAIYSGRSDEQYF

J: TRBJ2-1
V: TRBV6-6
CDR3: CASSIRDEQFF

J: TRBJ2-7
V: TRBV7-2
CDR3: CASSQGAQGADEQYF

J: TRBJ2-1
V: TRBV7-2
CDR3: CASSGPSGGPSKQFF

J: TRBJ1-1
V: TRBV20-1
CDR3: CSARGSGTGWWMHEAFF

J: TRBJ2-3
V: TRBV20-1
CDR3: CSASGVGVTDTQYF

J: NA
V: TRBV28
CDR3: CASTVRDEQYF

J: TRBJ2-7
V: TRBV28
CDR3: CASSLEQGPSYEQYF

J: TRBJ2-7
V: TRBV12-3/TRBV12-4
CDR3: CASSPVRYEQYF

J: TRBJ2-1
V: TRBV6-2/TRBV6-3
CDR3: CASGYSGSNEQFF

J: TRBJ2-1
V: TRBV15
CDR3: CATSSPGQGGYNEQFF

J: TRBJ2-5
V: TRBV5-1
CDR3: CASTRQGNQETQYF

J: TRBJ2-7
V: TRBV6-2/TRBV6-3
CDR3: CASSPGTGGNYEQYF

J: TRBJ2-7
V: TRBV7-3
CDR3: CASSLTDRYEQYF

J: NA
V: TRBV5-1
CDR3: CASSLAQGTSYNEQYF

J: TRBJ2-1
V: TRBV20-1
CDR3: CSARDLYRYNEQFF

J: TRBJ2-7
V: TRBV5-1
CDR3: CASSLGLTGAYEQYF

J: TRBJ2-1
V: TRBV7-2
CDR3: CASTHGGPNEQFF

J: TRBJ2-5
V: TRBV7-8
CDR3: CASSLPGQRDFRTQYF

J: TRBJ1-2
V: TRBV20-1
CDR3: CSARDGLMGAWGYTF

J: TRBJ2-3
V: TRBV9
CDR3: CASSVGSGGLPDTQYF

J: TRBJ2-7
V: TRBV4-1
CDR3: CASSQAGSSAEQYF

J: TRBJ2-2
V: TRBV20-1
CDR3: CSAREPTGMAGELFF

J: TRBJ2-5
V: TRBV5-1
CDR3: CASRPVGSYQETQYF

J: TRBJ2-5
V: TRBV3-1
CDR3: CASSQGQGDQETQYF

J: TRBJ2-1
V: TRBV9
CDR3: CASSAGEGRNEQFF

J: TRBJ2-7
V: TRBV28
CDR3: CASSDVPGLGYEQYF

J: TRBJ1-4
V: TRBV2
CDR3: CASQGAEGEKLFF

J: TRBJ2-7
V: TRBV21-1
CDR3: CASSTPLRHDRVAHEQYF

J: TRBJ1-2
V: TRBV7-9
CDR3: CASSLEGRAYGYTF

J: TRBJ2-1
V: TRBV30
CDR3: CAWTSGRILNEQFF

J: TRBJ2-1
V: TRBV2
CDR3: CASRGQVLNNEQFF

J: TRBJ2-1
V: TRBV6-5
CDR3: CASSYSHPGGGGRNEQFF